Each of the 6 T cell receptor beta chains below was sequenced from the same sample in a study of cytomegalovirus exposure and HLA in healthy donors. PCR employed 60 Vbeta and 13 Jbeta primers. Method: immunoSEQ multiplex PCR; TCRdb's copy keeps in-frame clones and lacks some. The repertoire consists of around 160,000 clones, with around four fifths occurring once and the leading ten covering over 1.5%. Sequenced input: PBMCs. The origin of the receptors is a woman aged 18 to 35 in good health and CMV-seronegative.

This chain links TRBV9 with TRBJ2-1, with a possible D match to TRBD2 (6 bases). Trimming left V 0 bases short and J 4 bases short, with 11 bases between. The CDR3 loop spans 15 amino acids. Germline CDR1 SGDLS, CDR2 YYNGEE. The CDR3 is CASSVGLGGYNEQFF. The CDR3 DNA is TGTGCCAGCAGCGTAGGTCTGGGGGGATACAATGAGCAGTTCTTC.

The V call is TRBV10-3, the J call TRBJ2-3; 12 nucleotides match TRBD2. CDR1 ENHRY and CDR2 SYGVKD come from the germline V gene. The CDR3 extends over 16 amino acids. J gave up 4 bases and V 2 bases, and 4 bases lay outside the gene matches. The CDR3 DNA reads as TGTGCCATCAGTGAGCCGACTAGCGGGGGTCCAGATACGCAGTATTTT. This sequence encodes CAISEPTSGGPDTQYF.

This clone has only one observation. This chain connects TRBV6-1 to TRBJ1-6, with a weak D call TRBD1 (6 bases). Germline CDR1 MNHNS, CDR2 SASEGT. The V gene lost 2 bases and the J gene lost 8 bases, with 10 bases spanning the gap. The CDR3 has 14 residues. The CDR3 DNA sequence: TGTGCCAGCAGTGAAATTAACAGGGATTCACCCCTCCACTTT. Translating gives CASSEINRDSPLHF.

V and J are TRBV5-4 and TRBJ2-5; D is possibly TRBD2 (5 bases). V dropped 0 bases and J dropped 2 bases, with 11 bases sitting between them. This CDR3 region has 15 residues. The germline CDR1 and CDR2 sequences are SGHNT and YYREEE (reference sequence). The CDR3 reads CASSLELGRQETQYF. The CDR3 coding sequence is TGTGCCAGCAGCTTGGAGCTAGGGAGACAAGAGACCCAGTACTTC.

Only a few counts were recorded for this clone. The CDR3 nucleotides read TGCGCCAGCAAACCCGGGATTGGGACCGGGGAGCTGTTTTTT. Its translation is CASKPGIGTGELFF. This chain uses TRBV10-2 with TRBJ2-2, with D possibly being TRBD2 (5 bases). The germline V gene has CDR1 WSHSY and CDR2 SAAADI. The CDR3 spans 14 residues. The V end lost 7 bases, the J end lost 5 bases, and 14 bases lay between the germline ends.

The chain has TRBV5-1 and TRBJ2-1; tentatively, D is TRBD2 (5 bases). V dropped 6 bases and J dropped 4 bases, with 14 bases sitting between them. The germline gives CDR1 SGHRS, CDR2 YFSETQ. The CDR3 consists of 14 residues. The CDR3 DNA is TGCGCCAGCACCTTACGGGGTCCTTACAATGAGCAGTTCTTC. It yields the protein CASTLRGPYNEQFF.